This T cell receptor (beta chain) is from a study of blood T cell repertoires in COVID-19. The CDR3 loop spans 15 amino acids. Trimming at V came to 7 bases and at J to 3 bases, leaving 8 bases not matched to a gene. The germline CDR1 and CDR2 sequences are KGHDR and SFDVKD. As handled by the study authors: Amplifying reference gene primers gave estimates of nucleated cell counts. Only in-frame clones appear in the TCRdb table, and some are missing; sequencing was by immunoSEQ multiplex PCR. V and J calls and clone size are copied from that table; D and trimming were computed from the DNA. The repertoire holds approximately 200,000 clones, with roughly 90% as singletons. Enrolled through a virtual design, the participants were between roughly 18 and 90 years of age and came from under 25 US areas. Participants classified as exposed had met a COVID-19 case within 2 weeks before study entry.

This receptor was taken from a woman aged 25 to 39 who had been exposed to COVID-19. Material for sequencing was PBMCs or T cells enriched from blood (not recorded which). The chain combines TRBV24-1 with TRBJ1-5; 7 bases agree with TRBD1. The CDR3 DNA reads TGTGCCACCAGAGAAGACAGGGTATACAATCAGCCCCAGCATTTT. Protein sequence: CATREDRVYNQPQHF.